This T cell receptor (beta chain) was recovered during a study of blood T cell repertoires in COVID-19. The CDR3 sequence is 14 residues long. The germline CDR1 and CDR2 sequences are SEHNR and FQNEAQ (reference sequence). V shed 1 base and J shed 4 bases, with 9 bases lying between them. TCRdb keeps only in-frame clones here, not all; method: immunoSEQ multiplex PCR. The sample has under 200,000 clones, more than 60% seen once. This receptor was taken from a man between 65 and 85 years old with acute or convalescent COVID-19. The chain has TRBV7-9 and TRBJ2-3; TRBD2 is a possible D gene (6 bases). The sequencing input was peripheral blood. CDR3: CASSLDREADTQYF. Written as DNA, the CDR3 is TGTGCCAGCAGCTTAGATAGGGAGGCAGATACGCAGTATTTT.